This T cell receptor (beta chain) was sequenced in a study of cytomegalovirus exposure and HLA in healthy donors (dated by TCRdb to 2016 to 2017). A note on the overall study: An earlier analysis of approximately 590 of the donors reported roughly 300 Gb of sequence data and around 110 million unique TCR beta sequences from some 180 million T cells. An early release that covered several hundred HLA-typed donors contained approximately 300 gigabases of sequencing data and about 93 million unique TCR sequences. The genetic ancestry cluster associated with self-reported Caucasian donors included 65% to 90% of the roughly 400 genotyped donors. The study aimed to test whether cataloging public T cell receptors could reveal signatures of past pathogen exposure. The T cell repertoires of about 700 subjects were profiled by immunosequencing and related to cytomegalovirus serostatus. In addition to the first cohort of about 650 subjects, a separate validation cohort of over 90 different subjects was used. To predict cytomegalovirus infection status, the study combined high-throughput TCR immunosequencing, statistical association of individual TCRs with disease status, and machine learning. In a later analysis, previously published TCR beta repertoires from roughly 710 donors were re-analyzed and high-resolution HLA genotyping was added so that TCR occurrence patterns could be studied. In the later analysis, no new phenotypic data were used to find candidate immune exposures; instead, reliance was placed on TCR beta sequences and their occurrence across donors. To decide whether each TCR beta V gene segment behaved as functional or pseudogenic, an earlier analysis of some 600 of the donors relied on high-throughput TCR beta sequencing. Donor age, sex, ethnicity and CMV serostatus were compiled alongside the repertoire data. Genome-wide SNP genotypes for about three fifths of the 666 donors were used in a later genetic analysis, which treated that subset as a discovery cohort. Every discovery cohort repertoire had been produced on one sequencing platform. HLA typing covered class I and class II loci at four-digit resolution. Typing coverage differed by locus: A, B, C, DRB1 and DQB1 were typed in roughly 620-630 donors, DQA1 in roughly 510, DPA1 in 600 to 610, and DPB1 in 400 to 480. Roughly five DR-DQ haplotypes were treated as single units for association and clustering because of strong linkage in the cohort. Among under 450 genotyped donors of the cohort, an average of approximately 240,000 unique TCR beta nucleotide sequences were sequenced per donor, 15% to 20% of them non-productive.

Beyond this particular receptor, the publication reports: A further reported finding was that TCR beta sequences accurately predicted the HLA-A and HLA-B alleles for most subjects in the first cohort. Compared with the approximately 710-donor mean, donors in an Asian-associated ancestry cluster had fewer N-insertions in productive TCRs, according to a later genetic analysis. The authors suggested that the approach could potentially be generalized to other disease states and immunological phenotypes. The 87-base-pair reads could not distinguish some IMGT-functional V segments, including TRBV6-2 and TRBV6-3, so those segments were excluded. Roughly uniform sequencing depth across donors was assumed in presence/absence analyses, although this assumption may not hold. A later analysis found that most CMV-associated TCR beta chains appeared HLA-restricted, with HLA associations seemingly driven largely by CMV exposure. In a later analysis, HLA-associated TCR beta chains were found to be more clonally expanded and to have lower generation probabilities than equally common non-associated chains. The classifier was reported to diagnose cytomegalovirus status with high specificity and sensitivity in both the original and validation cohorts. This cohort had only TCR beta chains sequenced, and the lack of alpha or paired-chain data limited which features could be detected. A later analysis found that TCR association rates varied across HLA loci, with DRB1 alleles showing the most associated TCRs and HLA-C alleles the fewest. The study listed 150 to 200 TCR beta chains as associated with cytomegalovirus. Immune exposure information for the cohort was limited to CMV serostatus. According to a later analysis, parvovirus B19, influenza, CMV and Epstein-Barr virus appeared linked to several top co-occurrence clusters. Across donors, most TCR sequences were observed very rarely, whereas some public TCRs were present in many individuals. V-gene and J-gene trimming of TCR beta chains was associated with a missense DCLRE1C variant in a later genetic analysis, and the association was replicated in an independent cohort. Correlated functional status among segregating V segments might reflect linkage disequilibrium, but an unknown experimental factor could not be ruled out. A few of the identified cytomegalovirus-associated TCR beta chains were confirmed in vitro to be specific for cytomegalovirus antigens. At a false discovery rate of 0.05, a later analysis linked some 17,000 TCR beta sequences to specific HLA alleles. Assigning TCR associations to individual alleles was difficult when HLA alleles, especially DR and DQ, strongly co-occurred. In an earlier analysis of around 600 of the donors, most TCR beta V segments were observed in productive rearrangements about 87% or about 30% of the time, broadly matching IMGT annotations. Because HLA typing was missing for some donors at each locus, association tests included only the typed subset. Because counts were too low, seventeen rarely observed V segments, including chromosome 9 orphons, were left out of the earlier analysis of 587 of the donors. A cluster of highly shared sequence variants was judged likely to represent a technical artifact of the sequencing pipeline.

In total, over 600 healthy bone marrow donors made up the cohort. All cohort members were sampled while nominally healthy, although unrecorded immune exposures were likely present. The donor tested CMV seropositive, placing the donor among the approximately 290 seropositive members of the cohort. Every donor gave a peripheral blood sample, and the peripheral blood mononuclear cells from that sample were used for TCR beta sequencing. The Qiagen DNeasy Blood Extraction Kit was used to extract genomic DNA from the blood cell samples. V is reduced by 7 bases and J by 1 base, leaving a spacing of 13 bases between them. Its CDR3 holds 14 amino acids, cysteine through phenylalanine. The CDR3 DNA has 42 bases and is translated from base 1. In the germline V gene (reference sequence), CDR1 corresponds to LNHDA and CDR2 to SQIVND. The protocol used for the library was the immunoSEQ multiplex PCR assay. For the multiplex PCR, a mixture combining 60 forward primers for TCR Vbeta segments and 13 reverse primers for TCR Jbeta segments was used. A multiplex PCR assay on genomic DNA amplified the CDR3 region of rearranged TCR beta genes. Amplified TCR beta libraries were sequenced as 87-base-pair reads on the Illumina HiSeq System. Concerning the study's data processing: A later analysis tallied roughly 76 million unique TCR beta chains across the 666 repertoires, and approximately 12 million of those chains were shared by two or more donors. A nearest-neighbor algorithm error-corrected the raw reads and collapsed the reads into unique sequences, merging closely related sequences to remove PCR and sequencing errors. To assign V, D and J gene segments, CDR3 sequences were aligned to IMGT reference sequences. For a sequence to be retained, at least a six-nucleotide match to both a V gene segment and a J gene segment was required. Rearrangements were classified as productive when the CDR3 lacked stop codons and remained in frame with V and J, and all other rearrangements were classified as non-productive. Following IMGT convention, CDR3 was defined as the stretch from the second conserved V-encoded cysteine to the conserved J-encoded phenylalanine. Sequences without an unambiguous match to a single V gene segment were excluded from the earlier analysis of over 500 of the donors. In an earlier analysis of more than 500 of the donors, a V segment was called functional when productive rearrangements were above 56.7%, and segregating when the standard deviation between donors exceeded 5%. A statistical classification framework was built to diagnose cytomegalovirus status from the catalog of TCR beta chain sequences. In a later analysis, TCR nucleotide sequences were compared against IMGT/GENE-DB human TR gene sequences so that V and J genes could be assigned. In a later analysis, CDR3 sequences and most-parsimonious VDJ recombination scenarios were assigned using the TCRdist pipeline. In a later analysis, each TCR beta chain was defined by its CDR3 amino acid sequence together with its V-gene family, and reads without a unique V-gene family were excluded. As a way to deal with suspected cross-contamination and a sequencing artifact, a later analysis dropped 592 nucleotide sequences that were highly shared and had low generation probability. In a later analysis, a clonal expansion index for each public chain was calculated from normalized within-repertoire ranks of inferred template counts. In a later analysis, generation probabilities were computed with a VDJ recombination model fitted to out-of-frame rearrangements, and the resulting probabilities were checked against IGoR. In a later analysis, hypergeometric tests were used to score TCR-TCR, TCR-HLA and TCR-CMV co-occurrence, with a repertoire-size bias correction applied to TCR pairs. In a later analysis, false discovery rates were estimated by permuting HLA or CMV assignments 20 times. In a later analysis, co-occurring TCRs were grouped using DBSCAN, and TCRdist sequence similarity was added for clustering within HLA-allele-positive subsets. For co-occurrence clustering, repertoires with fewer than 30,000 or more than 120,000 public chains were excluded, along with roughly 5 repertoires with anomalous nucleotide sharing. The immuneACCESS repertoire file appears here via TCRdb, limited to in-frame rearrangements. These files lack a portion of the clones; in checked studies, under half of the deficit traces to unresolved V genes, and the cause of the others is not known. D and trimming come from the DNA, and the V and J calls and clone size come from that table. Here the sample has fewer than 250,000 clones; less than 85% occur a single time. About 5% of the sample goes to the ten largest clones.

Points on this clone: What this receptor recognizes is not known. No much larger clonotype is one base removed from it; base qualities were not supplied.

This chain is built from TRBV19 and TRBJ1-1; the D gene assignment is ambiguous. The specimen sequenced was PBMCs. This sequence was found in a man younger than 40 in good health and CMV-seropositive. This receptor carries the CDR3 CASNPHAGNTEAFF. The nucleotide sequence reads as follows: TGTGCCAGTAACCCCCACGCGGGGAACACTGAAGCTTTCTTT.